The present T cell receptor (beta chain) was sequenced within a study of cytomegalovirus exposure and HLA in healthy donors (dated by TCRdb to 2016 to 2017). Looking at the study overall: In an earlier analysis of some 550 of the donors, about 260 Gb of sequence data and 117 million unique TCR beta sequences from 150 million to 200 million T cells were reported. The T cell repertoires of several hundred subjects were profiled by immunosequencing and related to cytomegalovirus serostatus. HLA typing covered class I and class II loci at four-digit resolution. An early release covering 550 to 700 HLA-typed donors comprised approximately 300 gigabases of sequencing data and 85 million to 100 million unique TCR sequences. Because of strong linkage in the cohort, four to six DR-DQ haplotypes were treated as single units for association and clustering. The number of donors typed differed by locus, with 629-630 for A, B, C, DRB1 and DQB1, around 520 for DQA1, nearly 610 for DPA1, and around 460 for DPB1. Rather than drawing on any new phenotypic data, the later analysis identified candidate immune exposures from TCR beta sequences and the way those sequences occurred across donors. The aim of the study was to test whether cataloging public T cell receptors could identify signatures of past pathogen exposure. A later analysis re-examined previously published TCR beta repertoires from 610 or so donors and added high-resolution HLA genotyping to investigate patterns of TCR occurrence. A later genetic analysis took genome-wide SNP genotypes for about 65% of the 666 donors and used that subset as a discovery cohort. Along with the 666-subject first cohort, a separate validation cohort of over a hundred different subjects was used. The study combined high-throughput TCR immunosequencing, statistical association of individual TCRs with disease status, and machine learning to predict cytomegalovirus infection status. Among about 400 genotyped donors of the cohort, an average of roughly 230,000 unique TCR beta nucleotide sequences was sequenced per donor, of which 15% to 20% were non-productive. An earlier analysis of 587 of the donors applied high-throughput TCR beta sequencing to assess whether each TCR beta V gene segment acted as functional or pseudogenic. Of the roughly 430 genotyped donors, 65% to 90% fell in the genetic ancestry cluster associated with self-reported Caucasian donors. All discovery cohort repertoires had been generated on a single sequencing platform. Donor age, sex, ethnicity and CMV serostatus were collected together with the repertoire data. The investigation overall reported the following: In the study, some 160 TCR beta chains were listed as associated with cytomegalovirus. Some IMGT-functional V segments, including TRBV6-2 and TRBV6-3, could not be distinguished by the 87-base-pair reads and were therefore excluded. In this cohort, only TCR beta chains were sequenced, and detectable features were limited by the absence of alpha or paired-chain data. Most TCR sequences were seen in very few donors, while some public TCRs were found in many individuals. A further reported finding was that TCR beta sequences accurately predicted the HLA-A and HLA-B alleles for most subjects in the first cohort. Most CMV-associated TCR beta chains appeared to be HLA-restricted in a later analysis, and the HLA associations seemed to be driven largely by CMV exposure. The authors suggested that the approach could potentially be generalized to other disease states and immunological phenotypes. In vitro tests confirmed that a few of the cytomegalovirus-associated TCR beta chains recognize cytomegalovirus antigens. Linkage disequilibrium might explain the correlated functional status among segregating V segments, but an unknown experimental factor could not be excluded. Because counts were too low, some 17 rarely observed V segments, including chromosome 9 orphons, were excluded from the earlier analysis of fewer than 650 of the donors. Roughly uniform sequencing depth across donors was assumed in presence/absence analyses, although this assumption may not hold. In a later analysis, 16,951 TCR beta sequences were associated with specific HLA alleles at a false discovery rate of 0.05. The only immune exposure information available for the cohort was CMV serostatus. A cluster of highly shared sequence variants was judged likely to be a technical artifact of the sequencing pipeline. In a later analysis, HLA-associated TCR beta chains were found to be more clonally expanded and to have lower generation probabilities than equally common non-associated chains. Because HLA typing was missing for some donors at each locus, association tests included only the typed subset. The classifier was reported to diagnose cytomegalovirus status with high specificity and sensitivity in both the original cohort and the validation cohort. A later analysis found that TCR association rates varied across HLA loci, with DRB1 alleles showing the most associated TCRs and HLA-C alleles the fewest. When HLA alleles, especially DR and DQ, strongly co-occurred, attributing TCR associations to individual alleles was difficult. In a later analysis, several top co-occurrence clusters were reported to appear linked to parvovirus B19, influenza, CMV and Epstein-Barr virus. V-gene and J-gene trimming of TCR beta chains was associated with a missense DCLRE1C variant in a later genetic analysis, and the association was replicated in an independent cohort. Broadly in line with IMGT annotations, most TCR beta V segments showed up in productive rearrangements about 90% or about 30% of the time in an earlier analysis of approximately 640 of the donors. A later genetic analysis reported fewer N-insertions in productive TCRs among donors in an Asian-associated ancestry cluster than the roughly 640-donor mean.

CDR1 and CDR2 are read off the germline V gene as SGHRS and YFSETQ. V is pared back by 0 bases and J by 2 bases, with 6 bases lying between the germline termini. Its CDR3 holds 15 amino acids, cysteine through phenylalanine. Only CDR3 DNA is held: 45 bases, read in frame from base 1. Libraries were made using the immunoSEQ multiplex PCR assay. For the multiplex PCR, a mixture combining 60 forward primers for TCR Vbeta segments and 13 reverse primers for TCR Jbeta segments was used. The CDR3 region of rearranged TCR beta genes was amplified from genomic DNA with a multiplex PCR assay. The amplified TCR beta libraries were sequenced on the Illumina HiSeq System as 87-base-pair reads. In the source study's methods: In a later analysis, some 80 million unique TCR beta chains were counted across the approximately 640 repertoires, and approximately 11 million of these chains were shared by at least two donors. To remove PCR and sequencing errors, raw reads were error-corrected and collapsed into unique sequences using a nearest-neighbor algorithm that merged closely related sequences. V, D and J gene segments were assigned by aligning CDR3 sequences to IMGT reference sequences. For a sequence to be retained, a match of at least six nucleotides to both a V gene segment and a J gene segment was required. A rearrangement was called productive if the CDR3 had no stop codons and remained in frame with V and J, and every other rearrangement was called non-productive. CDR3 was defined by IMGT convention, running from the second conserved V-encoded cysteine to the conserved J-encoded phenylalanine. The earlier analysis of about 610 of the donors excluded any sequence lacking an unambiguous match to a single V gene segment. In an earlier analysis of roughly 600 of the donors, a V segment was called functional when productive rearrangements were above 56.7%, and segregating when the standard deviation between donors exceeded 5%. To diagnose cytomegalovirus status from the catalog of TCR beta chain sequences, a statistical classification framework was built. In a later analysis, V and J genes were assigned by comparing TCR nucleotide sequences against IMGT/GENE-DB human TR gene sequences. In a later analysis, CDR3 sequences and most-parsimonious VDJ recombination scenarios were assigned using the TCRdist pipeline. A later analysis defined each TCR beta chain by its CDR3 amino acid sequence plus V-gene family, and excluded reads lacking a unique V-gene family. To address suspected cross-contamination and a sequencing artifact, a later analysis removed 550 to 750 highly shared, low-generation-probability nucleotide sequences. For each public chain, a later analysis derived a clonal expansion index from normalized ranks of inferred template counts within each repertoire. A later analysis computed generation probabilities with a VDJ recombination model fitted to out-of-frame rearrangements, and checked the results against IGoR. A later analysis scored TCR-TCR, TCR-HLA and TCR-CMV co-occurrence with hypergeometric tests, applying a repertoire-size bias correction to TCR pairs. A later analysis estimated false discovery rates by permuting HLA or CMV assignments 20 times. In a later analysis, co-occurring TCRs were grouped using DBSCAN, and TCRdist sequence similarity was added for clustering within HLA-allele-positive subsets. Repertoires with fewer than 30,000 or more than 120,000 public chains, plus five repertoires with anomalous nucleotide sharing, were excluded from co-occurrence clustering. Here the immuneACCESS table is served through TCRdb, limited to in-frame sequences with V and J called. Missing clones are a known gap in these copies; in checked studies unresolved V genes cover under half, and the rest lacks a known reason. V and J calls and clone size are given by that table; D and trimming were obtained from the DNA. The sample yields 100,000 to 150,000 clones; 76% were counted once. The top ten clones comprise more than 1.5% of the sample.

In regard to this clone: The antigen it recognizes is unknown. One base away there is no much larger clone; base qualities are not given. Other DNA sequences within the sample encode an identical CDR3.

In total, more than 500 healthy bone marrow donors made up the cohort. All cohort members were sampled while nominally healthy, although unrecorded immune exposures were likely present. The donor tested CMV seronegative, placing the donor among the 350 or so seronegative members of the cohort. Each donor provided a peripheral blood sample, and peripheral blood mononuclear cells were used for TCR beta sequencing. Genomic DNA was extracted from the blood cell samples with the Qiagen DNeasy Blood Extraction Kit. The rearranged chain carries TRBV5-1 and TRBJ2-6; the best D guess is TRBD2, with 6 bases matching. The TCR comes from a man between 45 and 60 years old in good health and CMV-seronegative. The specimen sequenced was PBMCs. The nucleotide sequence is TGCGCCAGCAGCTTGGCGGGGGCTGGGGCCAACGTCCTGACTTTC. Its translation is CASSLAGAGANVLTF.